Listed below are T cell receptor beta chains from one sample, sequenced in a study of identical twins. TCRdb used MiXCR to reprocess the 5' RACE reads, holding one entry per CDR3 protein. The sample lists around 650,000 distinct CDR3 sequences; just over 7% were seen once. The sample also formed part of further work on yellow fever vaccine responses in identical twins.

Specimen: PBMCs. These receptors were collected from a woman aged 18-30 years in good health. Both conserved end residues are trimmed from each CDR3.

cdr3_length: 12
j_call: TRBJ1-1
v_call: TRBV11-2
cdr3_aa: ASSLVRARTEAF

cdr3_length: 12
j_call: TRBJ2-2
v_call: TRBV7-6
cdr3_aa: ASSLAGATGELF

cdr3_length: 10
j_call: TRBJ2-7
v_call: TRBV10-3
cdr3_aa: AISEGSNEQY

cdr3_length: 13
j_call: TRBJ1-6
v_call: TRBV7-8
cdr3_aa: ASSLGGDRNSPLH

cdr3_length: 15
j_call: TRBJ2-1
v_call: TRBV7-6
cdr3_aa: ASSSAHSGSSYNEQF

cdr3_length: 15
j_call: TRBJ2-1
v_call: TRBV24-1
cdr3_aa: ATSIPRTSGRGSEQF

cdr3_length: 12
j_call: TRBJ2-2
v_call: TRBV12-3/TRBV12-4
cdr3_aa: ASIGTGGTGELF

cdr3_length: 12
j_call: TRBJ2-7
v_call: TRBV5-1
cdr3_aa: ASSFNDRSYEQY

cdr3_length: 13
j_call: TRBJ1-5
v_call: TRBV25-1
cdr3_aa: ASTEWERQRGPQH

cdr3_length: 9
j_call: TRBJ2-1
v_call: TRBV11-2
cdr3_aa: ASSALYEQF

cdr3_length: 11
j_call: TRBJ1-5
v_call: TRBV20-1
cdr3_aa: SAKTGSNQPQH

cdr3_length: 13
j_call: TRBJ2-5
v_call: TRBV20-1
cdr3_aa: SARDPSGSYETQY

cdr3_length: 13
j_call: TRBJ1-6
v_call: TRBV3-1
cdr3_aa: ASGSISSYNSPLH

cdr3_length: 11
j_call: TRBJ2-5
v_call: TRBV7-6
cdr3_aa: ASSFMEQETQY

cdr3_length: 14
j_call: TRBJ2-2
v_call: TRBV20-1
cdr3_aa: SALPGLAVRTGELF

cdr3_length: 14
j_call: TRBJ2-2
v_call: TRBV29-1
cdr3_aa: STLLQTGTGAGELF

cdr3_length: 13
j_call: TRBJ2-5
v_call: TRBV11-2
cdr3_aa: ASSRTAGGPETQY

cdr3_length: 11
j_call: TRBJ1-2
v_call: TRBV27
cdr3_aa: ASSLSSGLGYT

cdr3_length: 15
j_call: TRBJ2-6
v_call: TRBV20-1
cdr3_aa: SAGTGGAGSGANVLT

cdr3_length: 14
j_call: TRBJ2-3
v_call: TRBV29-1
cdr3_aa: SASSGGTSSTDTQY

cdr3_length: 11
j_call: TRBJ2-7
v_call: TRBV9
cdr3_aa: ASSVAPPYEQY

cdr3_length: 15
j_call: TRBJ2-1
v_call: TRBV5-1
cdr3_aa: ASSHGNRPGSYNEQF

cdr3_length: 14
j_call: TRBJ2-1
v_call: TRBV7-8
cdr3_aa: ASSLGGGTGYNEQF

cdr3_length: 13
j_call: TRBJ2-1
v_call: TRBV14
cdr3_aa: ASSQYSGIDNEQF

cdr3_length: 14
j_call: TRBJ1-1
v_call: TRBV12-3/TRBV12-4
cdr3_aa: ASRPRQGGENTEAF

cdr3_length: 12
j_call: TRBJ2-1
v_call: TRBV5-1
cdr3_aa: ASSLGEQRNEQF

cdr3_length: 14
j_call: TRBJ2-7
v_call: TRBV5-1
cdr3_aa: ASTPMTSGRAYEQY

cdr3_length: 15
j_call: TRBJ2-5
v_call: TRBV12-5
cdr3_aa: ASGFHRGSPQMETQY

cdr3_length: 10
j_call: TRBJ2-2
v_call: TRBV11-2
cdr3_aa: ASGGNTGELF

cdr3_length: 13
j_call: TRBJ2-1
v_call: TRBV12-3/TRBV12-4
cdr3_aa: ASSFSGGAFYEQF

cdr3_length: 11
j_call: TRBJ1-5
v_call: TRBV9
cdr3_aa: ASSAGQGFRQH

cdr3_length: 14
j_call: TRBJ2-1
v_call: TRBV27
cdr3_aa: ASSPIAGDLANEQF

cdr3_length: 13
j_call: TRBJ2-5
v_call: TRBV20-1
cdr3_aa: SAGYLAGKGETQY

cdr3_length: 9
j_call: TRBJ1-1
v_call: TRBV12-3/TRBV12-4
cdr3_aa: ASSRGAEAF

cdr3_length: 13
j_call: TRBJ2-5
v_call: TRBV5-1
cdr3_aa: ASSSGPGMRETQY

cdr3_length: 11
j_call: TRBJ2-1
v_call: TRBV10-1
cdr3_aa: ASSRGWGFEQF

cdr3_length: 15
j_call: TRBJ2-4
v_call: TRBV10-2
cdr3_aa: ASSESGGGLAKNIQY